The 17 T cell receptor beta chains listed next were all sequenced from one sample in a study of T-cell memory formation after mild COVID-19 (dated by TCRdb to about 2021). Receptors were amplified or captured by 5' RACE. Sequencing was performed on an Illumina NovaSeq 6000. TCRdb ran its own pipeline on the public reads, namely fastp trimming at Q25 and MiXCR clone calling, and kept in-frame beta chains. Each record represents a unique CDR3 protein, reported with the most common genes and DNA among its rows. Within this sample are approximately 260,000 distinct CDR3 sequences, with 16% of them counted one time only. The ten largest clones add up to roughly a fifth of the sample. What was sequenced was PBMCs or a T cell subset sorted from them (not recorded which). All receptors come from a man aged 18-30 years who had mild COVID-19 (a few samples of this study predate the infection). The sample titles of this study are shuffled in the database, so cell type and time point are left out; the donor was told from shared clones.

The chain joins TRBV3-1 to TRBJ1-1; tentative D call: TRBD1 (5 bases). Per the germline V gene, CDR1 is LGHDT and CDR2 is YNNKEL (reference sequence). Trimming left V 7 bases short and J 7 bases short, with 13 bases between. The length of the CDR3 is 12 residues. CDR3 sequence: CASNGDGVEAFF. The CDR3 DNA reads TGTGCCAGCAACGGGGACGGAGTTGAAGCTTTCTTT.

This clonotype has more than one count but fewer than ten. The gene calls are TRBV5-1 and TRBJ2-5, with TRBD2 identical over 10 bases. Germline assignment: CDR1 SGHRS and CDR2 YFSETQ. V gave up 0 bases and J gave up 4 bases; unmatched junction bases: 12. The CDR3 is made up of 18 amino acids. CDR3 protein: CASSLGGLAHDTRETQYF. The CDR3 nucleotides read TGCGCCAGCAGCTTGGGGGGACTAGCGCATGATACCCGAGAGACCCAGTACTTC.

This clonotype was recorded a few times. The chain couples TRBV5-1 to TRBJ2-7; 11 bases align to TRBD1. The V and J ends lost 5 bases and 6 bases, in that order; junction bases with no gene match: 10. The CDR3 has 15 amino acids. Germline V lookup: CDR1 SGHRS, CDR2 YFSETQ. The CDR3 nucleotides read TGCGCCAGCAGACCAGGACAGGGGGCTGATATCGAGCAGTACTTC. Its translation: CASRPGQGADIEQYF.

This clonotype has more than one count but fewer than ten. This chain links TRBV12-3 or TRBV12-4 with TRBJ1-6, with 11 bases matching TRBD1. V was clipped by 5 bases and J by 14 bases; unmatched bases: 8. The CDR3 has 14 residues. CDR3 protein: CASSPRDRGGALHF. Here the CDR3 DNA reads TGTGCCAGCAGTCCCCGGGACAGGGGGGGTGCCCTCCACTTT.

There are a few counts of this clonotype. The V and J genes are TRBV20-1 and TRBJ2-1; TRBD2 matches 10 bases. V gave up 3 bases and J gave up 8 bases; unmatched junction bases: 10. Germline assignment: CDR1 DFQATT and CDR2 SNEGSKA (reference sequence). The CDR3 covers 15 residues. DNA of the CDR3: TGCAGTGCTAGGATTTCTAGCGGGGGAGGGGATGAGCAGTTCTTC. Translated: CSARISSGGGDEQFF.

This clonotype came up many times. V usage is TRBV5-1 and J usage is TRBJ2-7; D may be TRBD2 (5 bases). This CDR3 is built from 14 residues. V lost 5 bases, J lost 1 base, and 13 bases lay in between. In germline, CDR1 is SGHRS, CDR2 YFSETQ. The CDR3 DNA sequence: TGCGCCAGCAGGGACGGAGGTTTTTCCTACGAGCAGTACTTC. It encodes CASRDGGFSYEQYF. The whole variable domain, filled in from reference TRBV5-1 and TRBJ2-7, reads KAGVTQTPRYLIKTRGQQVTLSCSPISGHRSVSWYQQTPGQGLQFLFEYFSETQRNKGNFPGRFSGRQFSNSRSEMNVSTLELGDSALYLCASRDGGFSYEQYFGPGTRLTVT.

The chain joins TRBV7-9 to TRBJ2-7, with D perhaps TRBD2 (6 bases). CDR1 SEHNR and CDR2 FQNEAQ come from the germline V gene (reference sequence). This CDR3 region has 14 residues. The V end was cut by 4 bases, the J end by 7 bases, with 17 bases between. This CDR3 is CASSSEGGVGEQYV. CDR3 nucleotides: TGTGCCAGCAGCTCGGAGGGAGGTGTGGGAGAGCAGTACGTC.

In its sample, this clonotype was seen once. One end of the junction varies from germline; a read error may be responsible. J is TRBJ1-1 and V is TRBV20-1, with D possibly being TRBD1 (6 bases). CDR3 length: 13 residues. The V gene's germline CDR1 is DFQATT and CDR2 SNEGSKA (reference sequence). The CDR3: CSPVEGTNTEALF. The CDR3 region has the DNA TGCAGTCCCGTGGAGGGGACAAACACTGAAGCTTTATTT.

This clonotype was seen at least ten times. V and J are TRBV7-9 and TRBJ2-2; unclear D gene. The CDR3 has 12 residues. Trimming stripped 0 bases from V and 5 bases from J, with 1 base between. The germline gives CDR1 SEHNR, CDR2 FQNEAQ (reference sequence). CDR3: CASSLATGELFF. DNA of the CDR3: TGTGCCAGCAGCTTAGCGACCGGGGAGCTGTTTTTT.

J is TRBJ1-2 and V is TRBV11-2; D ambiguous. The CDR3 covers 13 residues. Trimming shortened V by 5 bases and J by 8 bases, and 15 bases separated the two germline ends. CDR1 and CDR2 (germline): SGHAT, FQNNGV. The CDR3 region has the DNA TGTGCCAGCAGCCTTTTGGGTCGAGGAGGCTACACCTTC. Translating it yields CASSLLGRGGYTF.

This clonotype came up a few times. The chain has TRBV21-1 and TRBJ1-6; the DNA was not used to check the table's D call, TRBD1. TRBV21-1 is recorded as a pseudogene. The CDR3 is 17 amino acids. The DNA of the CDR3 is TGTGCCAGCAGCACGGACAGGCCGAGCTCCTATAATTCACCCCTCCACTTT. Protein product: CASSTDRPSSYNSPLHF.

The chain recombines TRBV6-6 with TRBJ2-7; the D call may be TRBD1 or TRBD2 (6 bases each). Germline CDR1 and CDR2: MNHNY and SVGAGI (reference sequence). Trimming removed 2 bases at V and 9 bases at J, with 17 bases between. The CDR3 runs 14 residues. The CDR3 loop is CASSYGTSGGGQYF. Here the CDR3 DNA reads TGTGCCAGCAGTTACGGGACATCAGGAGGGGGGCAGTACTTC.

CDR3 DNA sequence: TGTGCCAGCAGCCGGACTAGTCTAACCAAAAACATTCAGTACTTC. Protein product: CASSRTSLTKNIQYF. V and J are TRBV7-2 and TRBJ2-4; 7 bases match TRBD2. CDR1 is SGHTA, CDR2 FQGNSA, per germline. This CDR3 comprises 15 residues. V shed 5 bases, J shed 2 bases, and the junction held 6 bases outside the gene matches. Using reference TRBV7-2 and TRBJ2-4 for the parts outside the CDR3, the full variable domain is GAGVSQSPSNKVTEKGKDVELRCDPISGHTALYWYRQSLGQGLEFLIYFQGNSAPDKSGLPSDRFSAERTGGSVSTLTIQRTQQEDSAVYLCASSRTSLTKNIQYFGAGTRLSVL.

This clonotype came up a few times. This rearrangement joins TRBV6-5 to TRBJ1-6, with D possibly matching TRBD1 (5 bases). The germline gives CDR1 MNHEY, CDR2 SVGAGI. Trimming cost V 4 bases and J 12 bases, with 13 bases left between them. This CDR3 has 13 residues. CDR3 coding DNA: TGTGCCAGCAGTTCTCCGCCAGGGCAACCCCTCCACTTT. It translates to CASSSPPGQPLHF.

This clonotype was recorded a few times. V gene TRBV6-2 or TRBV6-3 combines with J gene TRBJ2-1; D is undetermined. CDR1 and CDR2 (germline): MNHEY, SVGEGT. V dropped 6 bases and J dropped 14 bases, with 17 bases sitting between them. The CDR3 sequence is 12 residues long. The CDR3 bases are TGTGCCAGCAGCTCCCTCAGGCATACGGAGTTCTTC. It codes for CASSSLRHTEFF.

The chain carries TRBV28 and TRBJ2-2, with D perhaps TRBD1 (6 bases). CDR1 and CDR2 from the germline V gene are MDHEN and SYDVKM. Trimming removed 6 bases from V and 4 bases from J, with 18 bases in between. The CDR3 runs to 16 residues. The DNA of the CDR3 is TGTGCCAGCAGACGTACAGGGATATTAGGCACCGGGGAGCTGTTTTTT. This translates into CASRRTGILGTGELFF.

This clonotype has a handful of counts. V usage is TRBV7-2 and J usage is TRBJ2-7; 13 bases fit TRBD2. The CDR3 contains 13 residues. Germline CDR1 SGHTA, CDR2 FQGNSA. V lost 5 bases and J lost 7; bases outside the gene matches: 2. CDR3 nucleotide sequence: TGTGCCAGCAGCGTGGGACTAGCGGGGGAGCAGTACGTC. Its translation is CASSVGLAGEQYV.